A single sample is the source of the 32 T cell receptor beta chains below, sequenced in a study of blood T cell repertoires in COVID-19. The repertoire was sequenced with immunoSEQ multiplex PCR; TCRdb's copy has only in-frame clones and lacks some. Of roughly 230,000 clones listed, roughly 83% are singletons. Sample: peripheral blood. The receptors originated from a man aged 35-49 years with acute or convalescent COVID-19.

This sequence joins TRBV7-6 and TRBJ2-1, with D possibly matching TRBD1 (6 bases). The CDR3 totals 15 residues. Trimming took 5 bases from V and 5 from J, leaving 16 bases between them. The V gene's germline CDR1 is SGHVS and CDR2 FNYEAQ. The chain's CDR3 is CASSLDPDRNNEQFF. CDR3 DNA: TGTGCCAGCAGCCTCGACCCGGACAGAAACAATGAGCAGTTCTTC.

V is TRBV5-4 and J is TRBJ1-1, with D unresolved. This CDR3 contains 14 residues. Germline V gene sequence: CDR1 SGHNT, CDR2 YYREEE (reference sequence). V gave up 4 bases and J gave up 6 bases, with 16 bases separating them. This chain's CDR3 is CASSGGVRGPEAFF. CDR3 coding DNA: TGTGCCAGCAGCGGCGGGGTTCGAGGGCCTGAAGCTTTCTTT.

The chain recombines TRBV3-1 (or the pseudogene TRBV3-2) with TRBJ2-7, with TRBD1 identical over 8 bases. The CDR3 sequence is 15 residues long. Germline-derived CDR1 and CDR2 are LGHDT and YNNKEL (reference sequence). After removal of 6 bases from V and 0 bases from J, the junction contained 7 bases not matched to a gene. The CDR3: CASRTGGGSSYEQYF. The CDR3 DNA sequence: TGTGCCAGCAGAACAGGGGGTGGCAGCTCCTACGAGCAGTACTTC.

V gene TRBV19 combines with J gene TRBJ1-2, with 8 bases matching TRBD1. Germline CDR1 reads LNHDA; CDR2 reads SQIVND (reference sequence). The V gene end was trimmed by 2 bases and the J gene end by 7 bases; junction bases not matched to a gene: 12. CDR3 length equals 16 residues. In nucleotides, the CDR3 is TGTGCCAGTAGTATACGTAGGCAGGGGGCCTTGACTGGCTACACCTTC. Its protein is CASSIRRQGALTGYTF.

V usage is TRBV28 and J usage is TRBJ2-5; D gene uncertain. With 8 bases removed from V and 4 bases from J, the gap between germline ends came to 8 bases. The CDR3 runs 11 residues. In germline, CDR1 is MDHEN, CDR2 SYDVKM. CDR3 in amino acids: CASVNLETQYF. Here the CDR3 DNA reads TGTGCCAGCGTAAATTTAGAGACCCAGTACTTC.

The chain is built from TRBV19 and TRBJ1-5; 7 positions match TRBD1. Germline V lookup: CDR1 LNHDA, CDR2 SQIVND (reference sequence). The CDR3 extends over 14 amino acids. With 7 bases clipped from V and 2 bases from J, the junction kept 5 bases outside the gene matches. CDR3 in DNA: TGTGCCAGTACCGACAGGGCTCGCAATCAGCCCCAGCATTTT. Its protein is CASTDRARNQPQHF. Full variable domain (missing parts from reference TRBV19 and TRBJ1-5): DGGITQSPKYLFRKEGQNVTLSCEQNLNHDAMYWYRQDPGQGLRLIYYSQIVNDFQKGDIAEGYSVSREKKESFPLTVTSAQKNPTAFYLCASTDRARNQPQHFGDGTRLSIL.

The DNA for the CDR3 is TGTGCCAGTAGAATTGCTAGCGGGGGTAACAATGAGCAGTTCTTC. This encodes CASRIASGGNNEQFF. V usage is TRBV19 and J usage is TRBJ2-1; 10 bases line up with TRBD2. This CDR3 comprises 15 residues. Germline-derived CDR1 and CDR2 are LNHDA and SQIVND (reference sequence). V gave up 6 bases and J gave up 5 bases; unmatched junction bases: 7.

The V call is TRBV30, the J call TRBJ2-1; TRBD2 agrees at 7 bases. The CDR3 extends over 15 amino acids. The V segment lost 4 bases and the J segment 4 bases; nucleotides outside the gene matches: 10. Germline-derived CDR1 and CDR2 are GTSNPN and SVGIG (reference sequence). The CDR3 spells CAWIWAGVGYNEQFF. DNA of the CDR3: TGTGCCTGGATCTGGGCGGGAGTTGGTTACAATGAGCAGTTCTTC.

This clone occurred a few times. The J gene is TRBJ2-1, the V gene TRBV5-4; D perhaps matches TRBD2 (7 bases). CDR1 and CDR2 (germline): SGHNT, YYREEE (reference sequence). V lost 2 bases and J 5 bases, leaving 17 bases between the germline ends. The CDR3 covers 16 residues. The CDR3 is CASSLGGGRLDNEQFF. The CDR3, as DNA: TGTGCCAGCAGCTTAGGGGGAGGGAGGTTGGACAATGAGCAGTTCTTC.

The rearrangement joins TRBV10-3 to TRBJ2-5, with D uncertain. Germline CDR1 reads ENHRY; CDR2 reads SYGVKD. Trimming took off 0 bases at V and 5 bases at J, with 10 bases between the two ends. The CDR3 is made up of 14 amino acids. CDR3 DNA sequence: TGTGCCATCAGTGAGTCGAGAGAGCCGGAGACCCAGTACTTC. This sequence encodes CAISESREPETQYF.

The chain combines TRBV19 with TRBJ1-1; D gene uncertain. V dropped 9 bases and J dropped 7 bases, with 9 bases sitting between them. Per germline, CDR1 LNHDA and CDR2 SQIVND (reference sequence). CDR3 size: 10 residues. CDR3 protein: CASSSYEAFF. Written as DNA, the CDR3 is TGTGCCAGCAGTTCCTATGAAGCTTTCTTT.

This chain connects TRBV2 to TRBJ1-5; tentative D call: TRBD1 (5 bases). Germline V gene sequence: CDR1 SNHLY, CDR2 FYNNEI. V lost 8 bases and J lost 11, with 16 bases in between. The CDR3 has 12 residues. The CDR3 loop is CASRSDSPAQHF. CDR3 nucleotides: TGTGCCAGCCGCAGTGACAGTCCGGCCCAGCATTTT.

This clone was seen only once. J is TRBJ1-2 and V is TRBV12-5; TRBD1 might be the D (6 bases). V gave up 4 bases and J gave up 3 bases, with 24 bases separating them. The germline gives CDR1 LGHNT, CDR2 FRNRAP. The CDR3 is 18 amino acids. CDR3 sequence: CASGSVLGGAGEDYGYTF. CDR3 in DNA: TGTGCTAGTGGTTCGGTCCTAGGGGGGGCAGGGGAGGACTATGGCTACACCTTC.

The rearrangement links TRBV28 to TRBJ2-2, with D possibly matching TRBD1 (5 bases). The CDR3 loop spans 13 amino acids. V dropped 7 bases and J dropped 5 bases, with 11 bases sitting between them. CDR1 is MDHEN and CDR2 is SYDVKM in the germline V gene. This CDR3 is CASTHRPTGELFF. CDR3 sequence (DNA): TGTGCCAGCACCCACAGGCCAACCGGGGAGCTGTTTTTT. The full variable domain, completed using reference TRBV28 and TRBJ2-2, is DVKVTQSSRYLVKRTGEKVFLECVQDMDHENMFWYRQDPGLGLRLIYFSYDVKMKEKGDIPEGYSVSREKKERFSLILESASTNQTSMYLCASTHRPTGELFFGEGSRLTVL.

The J gene is TRBJ1-1, the V gene TRBV28; D gene uncertain. Germline V lookup: CDR1 MDHEN, CDR2 SYDVKM. Trimming took 3 bases from V and 5 from J, leaving 13 bases between them. The length of the CDR3 is 14 residues. CDR3 loop: CASSFGLSGTEAFF. The CDR3, as DNA: TGTGCCAGCAGTTTTGGACTCAGTGGAACTGAAGCTTTCTTT.

The J gene is TRBJ2-7, the V gene TRBV27; 9 positions match TRBD1. The better agreement between TRBJ2-1 and the DNA end casts doubt on the J call. The CDR3 is 15 amino acids. The germline gives CDR1 MNHEY, CDR2 SMNVEV (reference sequence). The CDR3 is CASSSRDREYNEQFF. In DNA form, the CDR3 reads TGTGCCAGCAGTTCTCGGGACAGGGAATATAATGAGCAGTTCTTC.

This chain links TRBV6-5 with TRBJ1-5; tentatively, D is TRBD1 (6 bases). The V gene's germline CDR1 is MNHEY and CDR2 SVGAGI. The CDR3 has 15 residues. V lost 8 bases, J lost 6 bases, and 20 bases lay in between. The CDR3 DNA reads TGTGCCAGCGAACCCCGACAGGATTCGGGTCAGCCCCAGCATTTT. This sequence encodes CASEPRQDSGQPQHF.

This clone appeared a few times. J is TRBJ1-2 and V is TRBV5-6; no reliable D call. CDR1 and CDR2 from the germline V gene are SGHDT and YYEEEE. Trimming took 5 bases from V and 3 from J, leaving 5 bases between them. This CDR3 region has 11 residues. CDR3 residues: CASRRDYGYTF. Written as DNA, the CDR3 is TGTGCCAGCAGGCGGGACTATGGCTACACCTTC.

V and J are TRBV4-1 and TRBJ2-7; D is possibly TRBD1 (5 bases). CDR3 length equals 16 residues. Trimming took 4 bases from V and 1 from J, leaving 17 bases between them. Germline V CDR1 and CDR2: MGHRA, YSYEKL. The CDR3 DNA is TGCGCCAGCAGCCCCGAGGTAGGGGCGAAATCCTACGAGCAGTACTTC. Protein: CASSPEVGAKSYEQYF.

The chain links TRBV19 to TRBJ2-6; no firm D call. The V gene's germline CDR1 is LNHDA and CDR2 SQIVND (reference sequence). V lost 5 bases to trimming and J lost 0 bases, with 8 bases between them. This CDR3 contains 15 residues. CDR3 in amino acids: CASSRTRSGANVLTF. CDR3 DNA sequence: TGTGCCAGTAGTCGAACGCGCTCTGGGGCCAACGTCCTGACTTTC.

In this sample, this clone turned up a few times. The V and J genes are TRBV29-1 and TRBJ2-7; D is unresolved. Trimming cost V 4 bases and J 0 bases, with 4 bases left between them. The CDR3 consists of 11 residues. Per the germline V gene, CDR1 is SQVTM and CDR2 is ANQGSEA. The CDR3 bases are TGCAGCGTTGCCAGCTCCTACGAGCAGTACTTC. Its translation: CSVASSYEQYF.

This rearrangement joins TRBV2 to TRBJ1-1, with unresolved D. V gave up 4 bases and J gave up 0 bases, with 6 bases separating them. This CDR3 has 13 residues. CDR1 is SNHLY and CDR2 is FYNNEI in the germline V gene. CDR3 in DNA: TGTGCCAGCAGTGCACGGTTGAACACTGAAGCTTTCTTT. This sequence encodes CASSARLNTEAFF.

V gene TRBV5-4 combines with J gene TRBJ1-2; TRBD1 matches 8 bases. Germline CDR1 and CDR2: SGHNT and YYREEE (reference sequence). The CDR3 extends over 15 amino acids. V was pared by 0 bases and J by 8 bases, with 9 bases of the junction left unmatched. CDR3 residues: CASSLVPGGAGGYTF. The CDR3 DNA sequence: TGTGCCAGCAGCTTGGTGCCAGGGGGCGCGGGGGGCTACACCTTC.

This chain connects TRBV29-1 to TRBJ2-5, with TRBD2 matching 7 bases. The CDR3 covers 14 residues. V lost 4 bases, J lost 2 bases, and 7 bases stayed unmatched. Germline V CDR1 and CDR2: SQVTM, ANQGSEA. The CDR3 DNA follows: TGCAGCGTTGCGGTGGGAGGGCTTCAAGAGACCCAGTACTTC. Translation gives CSVAVGGLQETQYF.

This chain joins TRBV7-8 and TRBJ2-5, with 11 positions matching TRBD2. CDR3 length: 13 residues. Germline CDR1 and CDR2: SGHVS and FQNEAQ. Germline trimming cut 5 bases from V and 5 bases from J; bases unmatched to any gene: 1. The CDR3 loop is CASSPSGRETQYF. The CDR3, as DNA: TGTGCCAGCAGCCCTAGCGGGAGGGAGACCCAGTACTTC.

The chain recombines TRBV11-3 with TRBJ2-1; 10 bases map to TRBD2. From germline, CDR1 is SGHNT and CDR2 YENEEA. This CDR3 region has 16 residues. The junction had 4 bases not matched to a gene; V was cut back by 0 bases and J by 5 bases. CDR3: CASSLDLTSGDNEQFF. The CDR3 region has the DNA TGTGCCAGCAGCTTAGATCTTACTAGCGGGGACAATGAGCAGTTCTTC.

The rearrangement links TRBV29-1 to TRBJ2-7; tentatively, D is TRBD1 (5 bases). V dropped 3 bases and J dropped 3 bases, with 12 bases sitting between them. CDR3 length: 13 amino acids. Germline CDR1 SQVTM, CDR2 ANQGSEA. The CDR3 here is CSVEGQGGYEQYF. CDR3 nucleotide sequence: TGCAGCGTTGAGGGCCAGGGTGGCTACGAGCAGTACTTC.

J is TRBJ1-4 and V is TRBV4-3; D uncertain. The CDR3 covers 15 residues. Germline-derived CDR1 and CDR2 are LGHNA and YSLEER. V shed 1 base and J shed 5 bases, with 11 bases lying between them. The CDR3 bases are TGCGCCAGCAGCCAAGCTGGGGAGATCAATGAAAAACTGTTTTTT. As protein: CASSQAGEINEKLFF.

This clone showed up just a few times. The chain is built from TRBV15 and TRBJ1-5; the D is unclear. V lost 0 bases and J lost 7, with 13 bases in between. This CDR3 comprises 15 residues. Per the germline V gene, CDR1 is LNHNV and CDR2 is YYDKDF (reference sequence). CDR3 DNA sequence: TGTGCCACCAGCAGAGATCCCAGGCCGGAACAGCCCCAGCATTTT. This codes for CATSRDPRPEQPQHF.

The V gene is TRBV11-3, the J gene TRBJ2-1; the D gene is possibly TRBD2 (6 bases). CDR3 length: 16 amino acids. With 3 bases removed from V and 2 bases from J, the gap between germline ends came to 14 bases. The germline V gene has CDR1 SGHNT and CDR2 YENEEA. The CDR3 is CASSLGGGRAYNEQFF. The CDR3 bases are TGTGCCAGCAGCTTGGGAGGAGGGAGAGCCTACAATGAGCAGTTCTTC.

This chain uses TRBV19 with TRBJ2-7; possibly TRBD2 for D (5 bases). The V end lost 5 bases, the J end lost 2 bases, and 7 bases lay between the germline ends. The CDR3 covers 12 residues. Germline lookup yields CDR1 LNHDA and CDR2 SQIVND (reference sequence). CDR3 loop: CASSGLTYEQYF. CDR3 nucleotides: TGTGCCAGTAGTGGACTGACCTACGAGCAGTACTTC.

The chain links TRBV7-6 to TRBJ1-2; unclear D gene. Trimming removed 0 bases at V and 3 bases at J, with 5 bases between. The germline V gene encodes CDR1 SGHVS and CDR2 FNYEAQ. There are 13 residues in the CDR3. CDR3: CASSLAADYGYTF. CDR3 DNA: TGTGCCAGCAGCTTAGCGGCAGACTATGGCTACACCTTC.